The 27 T cell receptor beta chains given below trace back to one sample, sequenced in a study of cytomegalovirus exposure and HLA in healthy donors. Both 60 Vbeta primers and 13 Jbeta primers went into the PCR. The method was immunoSEQ multiplex PCR; TCRdb's version includes in-frame clones alone and lacks a portion of them. The sample records 85,000 to 100,000 clones, just under 80% being singletons. Sequenced input: PBMCs. Source of these receptors: a woman aged 40 to 50 in good health and CMV-seronegative.

The chain has TRBV7-9 and TRBJ1-1, with no clear D. In germline, CDR1 is SEHNR, CDR2 FQNEAQ (reference sequence). Trimming shortened V by 4 bases and J by 2 bases, and 11 bases separated the two germline ends. The CDR3 loop spans 14 amino acids. The CDR3 DNA sequence: TGTGCCAGCAGCTCATTACCAAGCAACACTGAAGCTTTCTTT. Translating it yields CASSSLPSNTEAFF. Full variable domain (rest looked up from reference TRBV7-9 and TRBJ1-1): DTGVSQNPRHKITKRGQNVTFRCDPISEHNRLYWYRQTLGQGPEFLTYFQNEAQLEKSRLLSDRFSAERPKGSFSTLEIQRTEQGDSAMYLCASSSLPSNTEAFFGQGTRLTVV.

This clone was picked up a small number of times. The genes are TRBV19 and TRBJ1-1, with 7 bases lining up with TRBD1. The CDR3 covers 15 residues. Germline CDR1 reads LNHDA; CDR2 reads SQIVND (reference sequence). J was trimmed by 0 bases and V by 3 bases; bases with no gene match: 4. The CDR3 DNA is TGTGCCAGTAGTATGGCCAGGGGGATGAACACTGAAGCTTTCTTT. Amino acids: CASSMARGMNTEAFF.

Comments on this clone: One junction end does not reproduce the germline sequence, and a read error may be involved. The V and J genes are TRBV5-6 and TRBJ1-6; 9 bases are shared with TRBD1. The germline V gene encodes CDR1 SGHDT and CDR2 YYEEEE. The CDR3 extends over 14 amino acids. The CDR3 is CASSPTGGTNRIRF. In DNA, the CDR3 is TGTGCCAGCAGCCCGACAGGGGGGACGAATCGGATCCGCTTT.

Regarding this clone: A read error may produce the germline difference seen at one junction end. The rearrangement joins TRBV4-2 to TRBJ1-5; 8 nucleotides align to TRBD1. The CDR3 totals 16 residues. CDR1 is LGHNA, CDR2 YNFKEQ, per germline. CDR3 sequence reads: CASSPLDRATHQPQNF. CDR3 coding DNA: TGTGCCAGCAGCCCCCTGGACAGGGCAACGCATCAGCCCCAGAATTTT.

This clone is termed medium-sized. This chain links TRBV13 with TRBJ1-1; unclear D gene. Trimming took off 3 bases at V and 0 bases at J, with 14 bases between the two ends. Germline CDR1 reads PRHDT; CDR2 reads FYEKMQ (reference sequence). This CDR3 contains 16 residues. The CDR3 region is CASSLSSGSMNTEAFF. CDR3 in DNA: TGTGCCAGCAGCTTGTCTTCCGGGTCTATGAACACTGAAGCTTTCTTT.

The gene calls are TRBV6-4 and TRBJ1-6; possibly TRBD1 for D (6 bases). Deletions cut 2 bases from V and 8 bases from J, with 28 bases between. Looked up from germline, CDR1 is MRHNA and CDR2 is SNTAGT. This CDR3 comprises 20 residues. The CDR3 reads CASSDVINDDRIRSHSPLHF. CDR3 nucleotide sequence: TGTGCCAGCAGTGACGTGATAAATGATGACAGGATACGTTCTCATTCACCCCTCCACTTT.

The genes are TRBV5-6 and TRBJ2-7; 7 bases are shared with TRBD1. The CDR3 is 15 amino acids. Losses at the gene ends were 4 bases for V and 4 bases for J; bases not matched to a gene: 11. The V gene's germline CDR1 is SGHDT and CDR2 YYEEEE. In nucleotides, the CDR3 is TGTGCCAGCAGCCAGGCGCCGGGACAGCTATACGAGCAGTACTTC. It is translated as CASSQAPGQLYEQYF.

The V call is TRBV27, the J call TRBJ1-3; D is uncertain. Trimming removed 5 bases from V and 4 bases from J, with 12 bases in between. The CDR3 spans 14 residues. Germline values: CDR1 MNHEY, CDR2 SMNVEV (reference sequence). Here the CDR3 DNA reads TGTGCCAGCAGTCCGGGTACGTTAGGAAACACCATATATTTT. This gives the protein CASSPGTLGNTIYF.

This clone occurred once. This chain uses TRBV7-2 with TRBJ2-5; weak D call: TRBD2 (5 bases). The CDR3 runs 13 residues. Trimming pared 3 bases from V and 5 bases from J, leaving 10 bases between. CDR1 SGHTA and CDR2 FQGNSA come from the germline V gene. CDR3 sequence (DNA): TGTGCCAGCAGCTTGGGGAGTATTGAGACCCAGTACTTC. Translation: CASSLGSIETQYF.

The rearrangement joins TRBV28 to TRBJ1-5; 8 positions match TRBD1. V lost 3 bases, J lost 3 bases, and 1 base stayed unmatched. CDR3 length: 14 amino acids. The germline gives CDR1 MDHEN, CDR2 SYDVKM. The CDR3 is CASSLTGVNQPQHF. The CDR3 DNA sequence: TGTGCCAGCAGTTTGACAGGGGTCAATCAGCCCCAGCATTTT.

This chain links TRBV7-2 with TRBJ1-5; D gene unclear. In germline, CDR1 is SGHTA, CDR2 FQGNSA. V was cut by 0 bases and J by 6 bases, with 6 bases left in between. The CDR3 covers 13 residues. The CDR3 DNA reads as TGTGCCAGCAGCTTAGCTCAAGCTCAGCCCCAGCATTTT. Its protein is CASSLAQAQPQHF.

This clone was counted ten times or more. The rearrangement joins TRBV7-9 to TRBJ1-1, with unresolved D. This CDR3 spans 12 amino acids. V was clipped by 6 bases and J by 7 bases, with 12 bases between them. Germline CDR1 and CDR2: SEHNR and FQNEAQ (reference sequence). CDR3 amino acids: CASSTSILEAFF. The CDR3 bases are TGTGCCAGCAGTACCTCTATTCTTGAAGCTTTCTTT.

The table lists this clone with a few counts. The rearrangement uses TRBV6-1 and TRBJ1-1; 8 bases align to TRBD1. The CDR3 contains 14 residues. Germline lookup yields CDR1 MNHNS and CDR2 SASEGT. V was clipped by 6 bases and J by 1 base; unmatched bases: 4. CDR3 loop: CASSWDRKNTEAFF. Here the CDR3 DNA reads TGTGCCAGCAGCTGGGACAGGAAGAACACTGAAGCTTTCTTT.

The V call is TRBV6-5, the J call TRBJ1-6; a weak D match, TRBD1 (6 bases). Germline loops: CDR1 MNHEY, CDR2 SVGAGI. Between the trimmed V and J ends, which lost 2 bases and 13 bases, there was a span of 15 bases. This CDR3 has 14 amino acids. The CDR3: CASSYGQGPAPLHF. CDR3 nucleotide sequence: TGTGCCAGCAGTTACGGGCAGGGGCCGGCGCCCCTCCACTTT.

Note on this clone: A junction boundary mismatches the germline segment, possibly from a read error. The V call is TRBV6-1, the J call TRBJ2-7; 9 nucleotides match TRBD2. The V gene's germline CDR1 is MNHNS and CDR2 SASEGT. The CDR3 extends over 15 amino acids. CDR3 in DNA: TGTGCCAGCAGCGAAGCGGGGGGATTCTCCTACGAGCAGTACTTC. This encodes CASSEAGGFSYEQYF.

The V call is TRBV15, the J call TRBJ1-2; 8 bases align to TRBD1. Germline-derived CDR1 and CDR2 are LNHNV and YYDKDF (reference sequence). Losses at the gene ends were 3 bases for V and 4 bases for J; bases not matched to a gene: 4. This CDR3 comprises 14 residues. Here the CDR3 reads CATSSEGQGYGYTF. In nucleotides, the CDR3 is TGTGCCACCAGCAGTGAAGGACAGGGCTATGGCTACACCTTC.

The J gene is TRBJ1-2, the V gene TRBV6-1; TRBD1 agrees at 8 bases. The CDR3 contains 14 residues. From germline, CDR1 is MNHNS and CDR2 SASEGT. Germline trimming cut 1 base from V and 6 bases from J; bases unmatched to any gene: 4. CDR3 residues: CASSEVRGRDGYTF. CDR3 nucleotides: TGTGCCAGCAGTGAAGTCAGGGGGCGCGATGGCTACACCTTC.

This clone has more than one count but fewer than ten. This chain links TRBV7-3 with TRBJ2-5; no reliable D call. The CDR3 length is 13 residues. Trimming shortened V by 5 bases and J by 4 bases, and 11 bases separated the two germline ends. Germline CDR1 and CDR2: SGHTA and FQGTGA. The CDR3 spells CASSPIHPETQYF. CDR3 sequence (DNA): TGTGCCAGCAGCCCCATCCATCCAGAGACCCAGTACTTC.

The chain couples TRBV7-9 to TRBJ1-1; D is possibly TRBD1 (5 bases). The CDR3 length is 13 residues. Germline V gene data show CDR1 as SEHNR and CDR2 as FQNEAQ (reference sequence). The V end was cut by 3 bases, the J end by 2 bases, with 7 bases between. The CDR3 here is CASSFQGNTEAFF. As DNA, the CDR3 is TGTGCCAGCAGCTTTCAGGGCAACACTGAAGCTTTCTTT. The entire variable domain, with the rest obtained from reference TRBV7-9 and TRBJ1-1, is as follows: DTGVSQNPRHKITKRGQNVTFRCDPISEHNRLYWYRQTLGQGPEFLTYFQNEAQLEKSRLLSDRFSAERPKGSFSTLEIQRTEQGDSAMYLCASSFQGNTEAFFGQGTRLTVV.

The J gene is TRBJ2-3, the V gene TRBV19; tentative D call: TRBD1 (6 bases). Trimming removed 6 bases from V and 9 bases from J, with 13 bases in between. CDR1 is LNHDA, CDR2 SQIVND, per germline (reference sequence). The CDR3 sequence is 12 residues long. Here the CDR3 reads CASRTQGDTQYF. CDR3 DNA sequence: TGTGCCAGTAGAACACAGGGCGACACGCAGTATTTT. Combining the CDR3 with reference TRBV19 and TRBJ2-3 gives the whole variable domain DGGITQSPKYLFRKEGQNVTLSCEQNLNHDAMYWYRQDPGQGLRLIYYSQIVNDFQKGDIAEGYSVSREKKESFPLTVTSAQKNPTAFYLCASRTQGDTQYFGPGTRLTVL.

The chain links TRBV27 to TRBJ1-1, with TRBD1 as a possible D gene (5 bases). Trimming took 2 bases from V and 4 from J, leaving 29 bases between them. This CDR3 is built from 20 residues. CDR1 and CDR2 (germline): MNHEY, SMNVEV (reference sequence). The CDR3 region is CASSLIKPPYAWRGATEAFF. CDR3 DNA: TGTGCCAGCAGTTTAATCAAACCGCCTTATGCCTGGCGTGGGGCCACTGAAGCTTTCTTT.

This CDR3 is CASSLGQANYGYTF. The CDR3 DNA follows: TGTGCCAGCAGCTTAGGACAGGCCAACTATGGCTACACCTTC. This sequence joins TRBV7-9 and TRBJ1-2; perhaps TRBD1 as D (6 bases). Looked up from germline, CDR1 is SEHNR and CDR2 is FQNEAQ (reference sequence). CDR3 size: 14 residues. With 1 base removed from V and 2 bases from J, the gap between germline ends came to 8 bases.

This chain joins TRBV6-5 and TRBJ2-7; 9 nucleotides agree with TRBD2. The germline gives CDR1 MNHEY, CDR2 SVGAGI. CDR3 size: 16 residues. The V segment lost 4 bases and the J segment 3 bases; nucleotides outside the gene matches: 10. The DNA for the CDR3 is TGTGCCAGCAGTTTTTCGAGCGGGGGGCCTTTCTACGAGCAGTACTTC. This codes for CASSFSSGGPFYEQYF.

CDR3 loop: CASSLVRPYGYTF. The CDR3 bases are TGTGCCAGCAGCTTGGTCAGGCCGTATGGCTACACCTTC. The J gene is TRBJ1-2, the V gene TRBV5-6; D not resolved. Trimming cost V 0 bases and J 5 bases, with 8 bases left between them. CDR1 and CDR2 from the germline V gene are SGHDT and YYEEEE. This CDR3 is built from 13 residues. Variable domain in full (rest from reference TRBV5-6 and TRBJ1-2): DAGVTQSPTHLIKTRGQQVTLRCSPKSGHDTVSWYQQALGQGPQFIFQYYEEEERQRGNFPDRFSGHQFPNYSSELNVNALLLGDSALYLCASSLVRPYGYTFGSGTRLTVV.

The chain recombines TRBV7-2 with TRBJ2-1; D gene unclear. Deletions cut 5 bases from V and 0 bases from J, with 11 bases between. Germline CDR1 reads SGHTA; CDR2 reads FQGNSA. The CDR3 loop spans 15 amino acids. The CDR3 loop is CASSPAQVSYNEQFF. As DNA, the CDR3 is TGTGCCAGCAGCCCCGCCCAGGTCTCCTACAATGAGCAGTTCTTC.

The sample holds a few counts of this clone. J is TRBJ2-3 and V is TRBV5-1, with TRBD2 matching over 9 bases. CDR1 and CDR2 (germline): SGHRS, YFSETQ. This CDR3 has 16 amino acids. V lost 5 bases, J lost 6 bases, and 13 bases stayed unmatched. The CDR3 sequence: CASRSGIAGDWDTQYF. CDR3 DNA sequence: TGCGCCAGCAGGTCCGGAATAGCGGGGGATTGGGATACGCAGTATTTT. The entire variable domain, with the rest obtained from reference TRBV5-1 and TRBJ2-3, is as follows: KAGVTQTPRYLIKTRGQQVTLSCSPISGHRSVSWYQQTPGQGLQFLFEYFSETQRNKGNFPGRFSGRQFSNSRSEMNVSTLELGDSALYLCASRSGIAGDWDTQYFGPGTRLTVL.

The chain is built from TRBV6-5 and TRBJ1-5; a weak D match, TRBD1 (6 bases). The V gene's germline CDR1 is MNHEY and CDR2 SVGAGI. The CDR3 loop spans 13 amino acids. V was pared by 6 bases and J by 7 bases, with 13 bases between. The CDR3 loop reads CASRTGFSQPQHF. The DNA of the CDR3 is TGTGCCAGCAGAACAGGGTTTTCCCAGCCCCAGCATTTT.